Sequencing of this TCR beta chain was carried out in a study of T cells in Graves' hyperthyroidism and ophthalmopathy. Amplification yielded TCR beta CDR3 regions, with RNA transcripts as the source. First-round RT-PCR with HTBI primers amplified the TCR CDR3 region. TCRdb re-called the multiplex PCR reads through MiXCR, storing one row per CDR3 protein. The data contain over 350,000 distinct CDR3 sequences, more than 12% of them singletons. Notes on this clonotype: Its antigen is unidentified.

Out of over 9 ml of fresh peripheral blood came the PBMCs. Per the germline V gene, CDR1 is SQVTM and CDR2 is ANQGSEA. Trimming removed 2 bases at V and 5 bases at J, with 15 bases between. This CDR3 has 14 residues. General study points: Progression to ophthalmopathy was predicted a median of approximately seven months early.

The sequence was obtained from a man aged 45 to 65 with Graves' ophthalmopathy. The chain carries TRBV29-1 and TRBJ1-1, with D perhaps matching TRBD1 (5 bases). Sequences were obtained from blood. The CDR3 region has the DNA TGCAGCGTTGAAATAGTCCAGGGATTGACTGAAGCTTTCTTT. Residues: CSVEIVQGLTEAFF.